A single sample gave rise to the 14 T cell receptor beta chains below, sequenced in a study of post-analysis software for immune sequencing data. The study's findings and limits: About 5 TRBV segments appeared more often in patients than in controls, and TRBV5-6, TRBV5-1 and TRBV20-1 were among these.

What these receptors recognize is not known. Researchers reported that TCR beta cDNA libraries carried unique molecular identifiers. TCRdb independently ran MiXCR on the PCR reads; one entry per CDR3 protein. The repertoire holds about 210,000 distinct CDR3 sequences, 25% to 35% seen once, with roughly 3.4% in the top ten. Sequencing was done on a sample of blood. The receptors derive from a girl aged 2-17 years with multiple sclerosis.

A few counts support this clonotype. This chain links TRBV5-1 with TRBJ1-1; TRBD1 might be the D (5 bases). The V gene's germline CDR1 is SGHRS and CDR2 YFSETQ. V was shortened by 4 bases and J by 4 bases, with 11 bases between the two germline ends. The CDR3 sequence is 13 residues long. CDR3 residues: CASSPPGGTEAFF. The CDR3 bases are TGCGCCAGCAGCCCCCCGGGGGGCACTGAAGCTTTCTTT.

Remarks on this clonotype: Given a much more abundant clone one base away, this may be a read error. The J gene is TRBJ2-4, the V gene TRBV12-3 or TRBV12-4; D may match TRBD1 or TRBD2 (5 bases each). The J call may not be correct, given that the DNA end is closer to TRBJ2-7. CDR3 size: 13 residues. CDR3 nucleotides: TGTGCCAGCAGCCGGGACCTCTCCTGCGAGCAGTACTTC. Residues: CASSRDLSCEQYF.

The rearrangement uses TRBV11-2 and TRBJ1-2; D might be TRBD1 (5 bases). V was pared by 6 bases and J by 10 bases, with 18 bases between. This CDR3 contains 13 residues. The V gene's germline CDR1 is SGHAT and CDR2 FQNNGV. The CDR3 DNA follows: TGTGCCAGCAGTACCCTAGACTGCAGGGACTACACCTTC. Encoded protein: CASSTLDCRDYTF.

In its sample, this clonotype was seen many times. This chain links TRBV5-1 with TRBJ2-1; D possibly corresponds to TRBD2 (6 bases). Germline V gene lookup returns CDR1 SGHRS and CDR2 YFSETQ. The V end was cut by 4 bases, the J end by 4 bases, with 24 bases between. CDR3 size: 18 residues. CDR3 loop: CASSLPKGATLAYNEQFF. CDR3 DNA sequence: TGCGCCAGCAGCCTCCCGAAAGGGGCGACCCTAGCGTACAATGAGCAGTTCTTC. The full variable domain, rest sourced from reference TRBV5-1 and TRBJ2-1, is KAGVTQTPRYLIKTRGQQVTLSCSPISGHRSVSWYQQTPGQGLQFLFEYFSETQRNKGNFPGRFSGRQFSNSRSEMNVSTLELGDSALYLCASSLPKGATLAYNEQFFGPGTRLTVL.

This clonotype was recorded many times. V and J are TRBV6-6 and TRBJ2-3; D might be TRBD1 or TRBD2, each matching 7 bases. V was shortened by 5 bases and J by 1 base, with 13 bases between the two germline ends. The CDR3 spans 15 residues. Germline V gene sequence: CDR1 MNHNY, CDR2 SVGAGI (reference sequence). The CDR3 here is CASSERDRRTDTQYF. The CDR3 coding sequence is TGTGCCAGCAGTGAGCGGGACAGACGCACAGATACGCAGTATTTT.

The table lists this clonotype with a count of one. A much larger clone lies one base from this, so it may be a read error. This chain uses TRBV6-1 with TRBJ2-7; a possible D gene is TRBD2 (6 bases). Germline V lookup: CDR1 MNHNS, CDR2 SASEGT. V was pared by 3 bases and J by 3 bases, with 12 bases between. CDR3 size: 14 residues. The CDR3: CASSERDGDYEQYF. The DNA for the CDR3 is TGTGCCAGCAGTGAGCGGGACGGGGACTACGAGCAGTACTTC.

This chain uses TRBV20-1 with TRBJ2-7, with D unclear. CDR1 DFQATT and CDR2 SNEGSKA come from the germline V gene (reference sequence). The ends were cut back, 4 bases at V and 7 bases at J, with 17 bases in the middle. The CDR3 is 13 residues long. The CDR3 DNA reads TGCAGTGCTACCGAGGACCGATACAATGAGCAGTACTTC. Translated: CSATEDRYNEQYF.

This clonotype was counted a few times. This chain connects TRBV20-1 to TRBJ2-4, with 13 bases lining up with TRBD2. TRBJ2-7 explains the end of the DNA better; the J call may be wrong. Germline lookup yields CDR1 DFQATT and CDR2 SNEGSKA (reference sequence). The CDR3 covers 13 residues. Here the CDR3 reads CSARTSGSPEQYF. The CDR3 nucleotides read TGCAGTGCTCGGACTAGCGGGAGCCCCGAGCAGTACTTC.

This sequence joins TRBV5-1 and TRBJ2-1; maybe TRBD2 (6 bases). Germline V CDR1 and CDR2: SGHRS, YFSETQ. This CDR3 has 16 amino acids. V lost 0 bases to trimming and J lost 10 bases, with 20 bases between them. CDR3 nucleotide sequence: TGCGCCAGCAGCTTGGAACGGGGACTTTCCGACGGCGAGCAGTTCTTC. This encodes CASSLERGLSDGEQFF. Filled out from reference TRBV5-1 and TRBJ2-1, the complete variable domain reads KAGVTQTPRYLIKTRGQQVTLSCSPISGHRSVSWYQQTPGQGLQFLFEYFSETQRNKGNFPGRFSGRQFSNSRSEMNVSTLELGDSALYLCASSLERGLSDGEQFFGPGTRLTVL.

This clonotype was seen repeatedly, ten times or more. This chain joins TRBV5-6 and TRBJ2-1; D not resolved. The V gene lost 0 bases and the J gene lost 12 bases, with 10 bases spanning the gap. CDR1 and CDR2 from the germline V gene are SGHDT and YYEEEE. The CDR3 runs to 12 residues. Here the CDR3 reads CASSLDPWGQFF. DNA of the CDR3: TGTGCCAGCAGCTTGGATCCGTGGGGGCAGTTCTTC. Supplemented by reference TRBV5-6 and TRBJ2-1, the full variable domain reads DAGVTQSPTHLIKTRGQQVTLRCSPKSGHDTVSWYQQALGQGPQFIFQYYEEEERQRGNFPDRFSGHQFPNYSSELNVNALLLGDSALYLCASSLDPWGQFFGPGTRLTVL.

This clonotype was observed a few times. The chain is built from TRBV10-2 and TRBJ1-5, with TRBD1 identical over 9 bases. V lost 7 bases, J lost 5 bases, and 6 bases stayed unmatched. The CDR3 is made up of 14 amino acids. Germline V gene lookup returns CDR1 WSHSY and CDR2 SAAADI. The CDR3 sequence is CASTPGQGDQPQHF. For the CDR3, the DNA is TGCGCCAGCACCCCGGGACAGGGTGATCAGCCCCAGCATTTT.

This clonotype came up a few times. The gene calls are TRBV7-2 and TRBJ2-2; 10 nucleotides line up with TRBD2. Germline values: CDR1 SGHTA, CDR2 FQGNSA. J was trimmed by 6 bases and V by 5 bases; bases with no gene match: 9. The CDR3 extends over 16 amino acids. The CDR3 protein is CASSNGLAAGAGELFF. CDR3 DNA: TGTGCCAGCAGCAACGGACTAGCGGCGGGGGCCGGGGAGCTGTTTTTT.

This clonotype was observed at least ten times. CDR3 protein: CSVGASTSTDTQYF. CDR3 sequence (DNA): TGCAGCGTTGGGGCGTCGACCTCCACAGATACGCAGTATTTT. The V and J genes are TRBV29-1 and TRBJ2-3, with unresolved D. V lost 4 bases and J lost 2, with 13 bases in between. This CDR3 comprises 14 residues. Germline V gene data show CDR1 as SQVTM and CDR2 as ANQGSEA.

This clonotype was observed a few times. This chain joins TRBV7-2 and TRBJ1-1; 8 bases are shared with TRBD1. V shed 3 bases, J shed 4 bases, and the junction held 4 bases outside the gene matches. The CDR3 is 14 residues long. Looked up from germline, CDR1 is SGHTA and CDR2 is FQGNSA. CDR3 region: CASSLRTGITEAFF. The CDR3 DNA sequence: TGTGCCAGCAGCTTGCGGACAGGGATCACTGAAGCTTTCTTT.